The 24 T cell receptor beta chains presented below share a single source sample, sequenced in a study of blood T cell repertoires in COVID-19 (dated by TCRdb to between 2020 and 2021). To prepare the library, the immunoSEQ multiplex PCR assay was applied. TCRdb re-hosts the immuneACCESS table, in-frame sequences only. Its copies lack some clones; in the studies checked, an unresolved V gene accounts for under half of them, and the cause for the rest is not known. Counted in this sample were 180,000 or so clones; about 85% of them appeared once. Clones ranked in the top ten supply about 9.1% of the sample. Source material: peripheral blood. The source is a woman of 80 years or more with acute or convalescent COVID-19.

This chain connects TRBV10-3 to TRBJ2-2; TRBD1 is a possible D gene (8 bases). Deletions cut 8 bases from V and 2 bases from J, with 18 bases between. The CDR3 runs 16 residues. Per germline, CDR1 ENHRY and CDR2 SYGVKD. As DNA, the CDR3 is TGTGCCATCGGGGACAGGCTAGCGGTTAACACCGGGGAGCTGTTTTTT. Protein product: CAIGDRLAVNTGELFF.

The V gene is TRBV20-1, the J gene TRBJ2-3, with unresolved D. Germline V gene sequence: CDR1 DFQATT, CDR2 SNEGSKA (reference sequence). V was trimmed by 3 bases and J by 2 bases, leaving 9 bases between them. This CDR3 spans 13 amino acids. The CDR3 region has the DNA TGCAGTGCTAGTGGCGGAGCCACAGATACGCAGTATTTT. Translating gives CSASGGATDTQYF.

This clone appeared a few times. The chain carries TRBV27 and TRBJ2-7; D is ambiguous. CDR3 length equals 14 residues. V was clipped by 3 bases and J by 0 bases, with 9 bases between them. From germline, CDR1 is MNHEY and CDR2 SMNVEV (reference sequence). The CDR3 sequence: CASSLERGSYEQYF. The DNA for the CDR3 is TGTGCCAGCAGTTTGGAAAGAGGCTCCTACGAGCAGTACTTC.

The rearrangement joins TRBV7-8 to TRBJ2-5, with 13 bases fitting TRBD2. CDR3 length: 18 amino acids. V shed 5 bases, J shed 2 bases, and the junction held 11 bases outside the gene matches. CDR1 and CDR2 (germline): SGHVS, FQNEAQ. Written as DNA, the CDR3 is TGTGCCAGCAGCCCACAACCGGGGACTAGCGGGAAACAAGAGACCCAGTACTTC. It encodes CASSPQPGTSGKQETQYF.

The rearrangement uses TRBV10-3 and TRBJ2-5; 11 bases match TRBD2. The CDR3 loop spans 15 amino acids. J lost 3 bases, V lost 5 bases, and 5 bases had no gene match. Germline-derived CDR1 and CDR2 are ENHRY and SYGVKD. Here the CDR3 reads CAISPGTSGKETQYF. CDR3 nucleotides: TGTGCCATCAGTCCCGGGACTAGCGGTAAAGAGACCCAGTACTTC.

The count of this clone is one. The chain combines TRBV19 with TRBJ1-5, with 8 bases fitting TRBD1. Trimming cost V 5 bases and J 2 bases; bases outside gene matches: 2. The CDR3 spans 14 residues. Germline V gene lookup returns CDR1 LNHDA and CDR2 SQIVND (reference sequence). CDR3 loop: CASSPGGGNQPQHF. Here the CDR3 DNA reads TGTGCCAGTAGTCCAGGGGGCGGCAATCAGCCCCAGCATTTT.

This clone was counted once. V and J are TRBV6-8 and TRBJ2-5, with TRBD2 matching 11 bases. This CDR3 comprises 17 residues. V was clipped by 2 bases and J by 5 bases; unmatched bases: 10. Per the germline V gene, CDR1 is MNHGY and CDR2 is SAAAGT. The CDR3 reads CASSYQTSGGPRETQYF. The DNA of the CDR3 is TGTGCCAGCAGTTACCAAACTAGCGGGGGCCCCCGGGAGACCCAGTACTTC.

V usage is TRBV18 and J usage is TRBJ2-5; 9 bases agree with TRBD1. The germline CDR1 and CDR2 sequences are KGHSH and LQKENI. The V and J ends lost 3 bases and 5 bases, in that order; junction bases with no gene match: 10. The CDR3 spans 16 residues. CDR3 in amino acids: CASSPTPGQGRETQYF. CDR3 DNA sequence: TGTGCCAGCTCACCTACCCCGGGACAGGGTCGGGAGACCCAGTACTTC.

The chain recombines TRBV4-3 with TRBJ2-5; 8 nucleotides agree with TRBD1. This CDR3 has 15 residues. The germline V gene has CDR1 LGHNA and CDR2 YSLEER. V lost 0 bases and J lost 1; bases outside the gene matches: 1. The CDR3 DNA is TGCGCCAGCAGCCAAGACAGGGGGCCCCAAGAGACCCAGTACTTC. This codes for CASSQDRGPQETQYF.

The chain is built from TRBV5-6 and TRBJ2-3, with D uncertain. Germline CDR1 is SGHDT and CDR2 is YYEEEE. Trimming shortened V by 1 base and J by 0 bases, and 9 bases separated the two germline ends. The length of the CDR3 is 15 residues. CDR3 nucleotide sequence: TGTGCCAGCAGCTTGTCCCCGGTTAGCACAGATACGCAGTATTTT. Translated, it gives CASSLSPVSTDTQYF. The variable domain in full, with the rest retrieved from reference TRBV5-6 and TRBJ2-3, is DAGVTQSPTHLIKTRGQQVTLRCSPKSGHDTVSWYQQALGQGPQFIFQYYEEEERQRGNFPDRFSGHQFPNYSSELNVNALLLGDSALYLCASSLSPVSTDTQYFGPGTRLTVL.

V is TRBV2 and J is TRBJ1-5; the match to TRBD1 covers 10 bases. Germline V lookup: CDR1 SNHLY, CDR2 FYNNEI. V gave up 8 bases and J gave up 5 bases; unmatched junction bases: 6. This CDR3 region has 14 residues. CDR3 in amino acids: CASQGQGRHQPQHF. In nucleotides, the CDR3 is TGTGCCAGCCAGGGACAGGGGAGACATCAGCCCCAGCATTTT.

The gene calls are TRBV6-5 and TRBJ2-1; 11 bases match TRBD2. The CDR3 has 14 residues. CDR1 MNHEY and CDR2 SVGAGI come from the germline V gene. V lost 8 bases to trimming and J lost 6 bases; unmatched junction nucleotides: 6. CDR3 region: CASYTGTSGNEQFF. CDR3 DNA: TGTGCCAGCTACACCGGGACTAGCGGCAATGAGCAGTTCTTC.

This chain joins TRBV6-1 and TRBJ1-2; 12 bases are a match to TRBD1. The CDR3 is 15 amino acids. Germline CDR1 and CDR2: MNHNS and SASEGT. The junction had 4 bases not matched to a gene; V was cut back by 0 bases and J by 8 bases. This CDR3 is CASSEAGTGGGGYTF. The CDR3, as DNA: TGTGCCAGCAGTGAAGCCGGGACAGGGGGCGGAGGCTACACCTTC.

This clone was recorded once. The gene calls are TRBV7-2 and TRBJ1-2; D uncertain. The CDR3 loop spans 15 amino acids. The V and J ends lost 2 bases and 4 bases respectively, with 14 bases between them. CDR1 SGHTA and CDR2 FQGNSA come from the germline V gene. The CDR3 DNA sequence: TGTGCCAGCAGCTTATCCCAGGCCAATTTCTATGGCTACACCTTC. It specifies CASSLSQANFYGYTF. Using reference TRBV7-2 and TRBJ1-2 for the parts outside the CDR3, the full variable domain is GAGVSQSPSNKVTEKGKDVELRCDPISGHTALYWYRQSLGQGLEFLIYFQGNSAPDKSGLPSDRFSAERTGGSVSTLTIQRTQQEDSAVYLCASSLSQANFYGYTFGSGTRLTVV.

The CDR3 loop reads CAISEPTSRVANTEAFF. As DNA, the CDR3 is TGTGCCATCAGTGAGCCGACCAGCCGAGTAGCGAACACTGAAGCTTTCTTT. The chain has TRBV10-3 and TRBJ1-1; the D is unclear. The CDR3 extends over 17 amino acids. Germline V gene lookup returns CDR1 ENHRY and CDR2 SYGVKD. V was cut by 2 bases and J by 1 base, with 17 bases left in between.

This clone was detected a few times. This chain links TRBV15 with TRBJ2-5; 12 bases agree with TRBD2. Germline trimming cut 5 bases from V and 2 bases from J; bases unmatched to any gene: 3. Germline CDR1 reads LNHNV; CDR2 reads YYDKDF (reference sequence). The CDR3 is 15 residues long. This chain's CDR3 is CATSGLAGSQETQYF. The CDR3 DNA sequence: TGTGCCACCAGCGGACTAGCGGGGTCTCAAGAGACCCAGTACTTC.

This clone was detected many times. Other DNA sequences in this specimen translate into the identical CDR3. The chain links TRBV7-3 to TRBJ1-1, with 8 bases identical to TRBD1. The CDR3 is 14 residues long. Per the germline V gene, CDR1 is SGHTA and CDR2 is FQGTGA. Losses at the gene ends were 5 bases for V and 4 bases for J; bases not matched to a gene: 6. CDR3 sequence reads: CASSPGTGGTEAFF. DNA for the CDR3: TGTGCCAGCAGCCCCGGGACAGGCGGCACTGAAGCTTTCTTT.

The genes are TRBV10-3 and TRBJ2-7; D might be TRBD2 (5 bases). The V gene lost 3 bases and the J gene lost 0 bases, with 12 bases spanning the gap. The CDR3 runs 15 residues. Germline V gives CDR1 ENHRY, CDR2 SYGVKD. Here the CDR3 reads CAISDWGTSSYEQYF. CDR3 nucleotides: TGTGCCATCAGTGATTGGGGAACTAGCTCCTACGAGCAGTACTTC.

The chain recombines TRBV19 with TRBJ2-7; D possibly corresponds to TRBD2 (7 bases). Germline V CDR1 and CDR2: LNHDA, SQIVND (reference sequence). The CDR3 runs to 14 residues. Trimming cost V 7 bases and J 8 bases, with 21 bases left between them. CDR3 amino acids: CASTEGGISGKQYF. The CDR3 region has the DNA TGTGCCAGTACCGAGGGGGGGATCTCCGGGAAGCAGTACTTC.

V gene TRBV5-1 combines with J gene TRBJ2-3; 10 bases fit TRBD2. Germline lookup yields CDR1 SGHRS and CDR2 YFSETQ. V lost 1 base and J lost 4; bases outside the gene matches: 6. This CDR3 is built from 16 residues. DNA of the CDR3: TGCGCCAGCAGCTTGCCTAGCGGGAGTCTCTCAGATACGCAGTATTTT. Residues: CASSLPSGSLSDTQYF.

The chain recombines TRBV6-5 with TRBJ1-6; possible D gene TRBD1, 5 bases. The CDR3 spans 13 residues. Germline V CDR1 and CDR2: MNHEY, SVGAGI. V lost 9 bases to trimming and J lost 7 bases, with 13 bases between them. CDR3 in DNA: TGTGCCAGTAAAAGGAGGGGAAATTCACCCCTCCACTTT. The encoded protein is CASKRRGNSPLHF.

The gene calls are TRBV30 and TRBJ2-5; D uncertain. V lost 3 bases to trimming and J lost 3 bases, with 11 bases between them. The germline gives CDR1 GTSNPN, CDR2 SVGIG (reference sequence). This CDR3 has 13 residues. CDR3 region: CAWSAGQEETQYF. CDR3 bases: TGTGCCTGGAGCGCAGGCCAAGAAGAGACCCAGTACTTC.

The V call is TRBV15, the J call TRBJ2-1; 8 positions agree with TRBD2. The length of the CDR3 is 14 residues. Germline loops: CDR1 LNHNV, CDR2 YYDKDF (reference sequence). J lost 6 bases, V lost 5 bases, and 6 bases had no gene match. The CDR3 is CATSAGGPRNEQFF. The CDR3 bases are TGTGCCACCAGCGCGGGAGGCCCCCGCAATGAGCAGTTCTTC.

In nucleotides, the CDR3 is TGCGCCAGCAGCTTGAGCAGCGTCGGGGGAGATACGCAGTATTTT. It translates to CASSLSSVGGDTQYF. The chain links TRBV5-1 to TRBJ2-3, with TRBD2 as a possible D gene (6 bases). This CDR3 region has 15 residues. Germline CDR1 and CDR2: SGHRS and YFSETQ. V was trimmed by 1 base and J by 5 bases, leaving 14 bases between them.